The sequence of this T cell receptor (beta chain) was determined in a study of blood T cell dynamics during melanoma immunotherapy. CDR1 and CDR2 (germline): LNHDA, SQIVND (reference sequence). This CDR3 contains 15 residues. The V end lost 3 bases, the J end lost 3 bases, and 12 bases lay between the germline ends. Time point given: week 3, after first cycle of checkpoint inhibitor. Sampling occurred pretreatment (T0) and at week 3 (W3), after cycle one of checkpoint blockade. Each sorted CD8+ T cell subset had its entire DNA loaded. Some clones are missing from TCRdb's copy, which holds only in-frame ones; the method was immunoSEQ multiplex PCR. The sample consists of around 3,500 clones, about 96% of them appearing once.

The chain recombines TRBV19 with TRBJ2-1; possible D gene TRBD1, 6 bases. This sample comprised effector memory CD8+ T cells from blood, obtained from a patient treated with checkpoint blockade. The receptor comes from a human donor with melanoma. The CDR3 DNA is TGTGCCAGTAGTATCCACAGGGTGGACTACAATGAGCAGTTCTTC. This codes for CASSIHRVDYNEQFF.